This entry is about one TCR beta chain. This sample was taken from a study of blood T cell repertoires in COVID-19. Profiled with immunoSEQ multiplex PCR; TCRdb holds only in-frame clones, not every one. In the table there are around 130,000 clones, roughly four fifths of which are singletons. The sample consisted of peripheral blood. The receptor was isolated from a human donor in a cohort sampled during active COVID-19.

The CDR3 loop is CASSLAANTEAFF. Here the CDR3 DNA reads TGTGCCAGCAGCTTAGCGGCGAACACTGAAGCTTTCTTT. This chain links TRBV7-9 with TRBJ1-1; D not resolved. This CDR3 is built from 13 residues. V lost 0 bases to trimming and J lost 1 base, with 3 bases between them. Germline CDR1 is SEHNR and CDR2 is FQNEAQ (reference sequence).